These T cell receptor beta chains were read from a single sample in a study of blood T cell repertoires in COVID-19. Method: immunoSEQ multiplex PCR; TCRdb's copy keeps in-frame clones and lacks some. The sample holds about 76,000 clones, 60% to 85% seen once. Source material: peripheral blood. Receptors were obtained from a man in his 70s with acute or convalescent COVID-19. Both conserved end residues are part of each CDR3. A D gene is named only where the DNA matches it firmly. A clone size is listed for some rows: how often the clone was seen (once, few, many), or a class if it is expanded.

TRBV18	TRBD2	TRBJ2-7	.	CASSGASGEQFYEQYF	TGTGCCAGCTCAGGGGCTAGCGGAGAGCAGTTCTACGAGCAGTACTTC
TRBV6-2/TRBV6-3	TRBD1	TRBJ2-7	.	CASSFYHYSGQLDEQYF	TGTGCCAGCAGTTTTTACCACTACTCGGGACAGTTGGACGAGCAGTACTTC
TRBV28	.	TRBJ1-4	.	CASSLQGIKEKLFF	TGTGCCAGCAGTTTACAGGGTATAAAGGAAAAACTGTTTTTT
TRBV7-3	TRBD1	TRBJ2-1	.	CASSPSRDRGNEQFF	TGTGCCAGCAGCCCCTCGCGGGACAGGGGCAATGAGCAGTTCTTC
TRBV6-1	TRBD1	TRBJ2-1	.	CASSEWGQGNEQFF	TGTGCCAGCAGTGAGTGGGGACAGGGCAATGAGCAGTTCTTC
TRBV6-5	.	TRBJ2-7	.	CASTVLGGSSHEQYF	TGTGCCAGCACCGTCTTAGGGGGTTCATCCCACGAGCAGTACTTC
TRBV6-5	TRBD1	TRBJ1-2	few	CASSYLRTGGGYGYTF	TGTGCCAGCAGTTACTTACGGACAGGGGGCGGCTATGGCTACACCTTC
TRBV18	.	TRBJ1-1	.	CASSPPVGRNTEAFF	TGTGCCAGCTCACCACCGGTGGGGAGGAACACTGAAGCTTTCTTT
TRBV7-8	TRBD2	TRBJ2-7	.	CASRTSGSSYEQYF	TGTGCCAGCCGGACTAGCGGGAGTTCCTACGAGCAGTACTTC
TRBV9	.	TRBJ1-1	.	CASSPHWGGETEAFF	TGTGCCAGCAGCCCCCATTGGGGGGGAGAAACTGAAGCTTTCTTT
TRBV2	TRBD1	TRBJ1-3	.	CASSLTGGGGNTIYF	TGTGCCAGCAGCCTCACAGGGGGCGGTGGAAACACCATATATTTT
TRBV9	.	TRBJ2-7	.	CASSVGGGGANEQYF	TGTGCCAGCAGCGTAGGAGGGGGAGGGGCCAACGAGCAGTACTTC
TRBV27	.	TRBJ2-3	.	CATRAGQTGTQYF	TGTGCCACCCGGGCGGGACAGACTGGTACGCAGTATTTT
TRBV4-3	.	TRBJ1-1	.	CASSQGAGTENTEAFF	TGCGCCAGCAGCCAAGGGGCGGGGACGGAGAACACTGAAGCTTTCTTT
TRBV28	.	TRBJ2-2	few	CASSTTSYNRNTGELFF	TGTGCCAGCAGTACTACTAGCTATAACAGGAACACCGGGGAGCTGTTTTTT
TRBV7-6	TRBD2	TRBJ2-7	.	CASSARPTSGSVYEQYF	TGTGCCAGCAGCGCCCGCCCGACTAGCGGGTCGGTCTACGAGCAGTACTTC
TRBV6-1	TRBD2	TRBJ2-5	.	CASSELVAGAWQETQYF	TGTGCCAGCAGTGAATTAGTAGCGGGAGCGTGGCAAGAGACCCAGTACTTC
TRBV7-6	TRBD1	TRBJ2-5	.	CASSPGQGGPGTQYF	TGTGCCAGCAGCCCCGGACAGGGGGGACCTGGGACCCAGTACTTC
TRBV3-1/TRBV3-2	.	TRBJ2-7	.	CASSQAGFRSSYEQYF	TGTGCCAGCAGCCAAGCGGGGTTCAGGAGCTCCTACGAGCAGTACTTC
TRBV11-2	.	TRBJ1-1	.	CASSPPGTMNTEAFF	TGTGCCAGCAGCCCCCCCGGGACAATGAACACTGAAGCTTTCTTT
TRBV7-8	TRBD1	TRBJ1-4	.	CASSHDRGGEKLFF	TGTGCCAGCAGCCATGACAGGGGGGGTGAAAAACTGTTTTTT
TRBV3-1/TRBV3-2	TRBD2	TRBJ2-3	once	CASSAPTSGTDTQYF	TGTGCCAGCAGTGCACCTACTAGCGGCACAGATACGCAGTATTTT
TRBV19	TRBD1	TRBJ2-3	.	CASSEDRGLTDTQYF	TGTGCCAGTAGTGAAGACAGGGGGTTGACAGATACGCAGTATTTT
TRBV10-3	TRBD2	TRBJ2-3	few	CAISKSGTSTDTQYF	TGTGCCATCAGTAAAAGCGGGACTAGCACAGATACGCAGTATTTT
TRBV19	.	TRBJ1-5	.	CASSILWGLQPQHF	TGTGCCAGTAGTATACTTTGGGGGCTCCAGCCCCAGCATTTT
TRBV7-9	TRBD1	TRBJ1-1	few	CASSLTGLDTEAFF	TGTGCCAGCAGCTTGACAGGGTTGGACACTGAAGCTTTCTTT
TRBV11-1	TRBD2	TRBJ2-1	.	CASSLAGTSGNEQFF	TGTGCCAGCAGCTTAGCCGGGACTAGCGGCAATGAGCAGTTCTTC
TRBV5-1	TRBD1	TRBJ1-3	.	CASSLTGGRNTIYF	TGCGCCAGCAGCTTAACAGGGGGCAGAAACACCATATATTTT
TRBV18	TRBD1	TRBJ2-7	.	CASSPPVTGPGEQYF	TGTGCCAGCTCACCACCGGTGACAGGGCCAGGGGAGCAGTACTTC
TRBV6-1	.	TRBJ1-4	.	CASSAHRVRQATTNEKLFF	TGTGCCAGCAGTGCCCACAGGGTTCGCCAGGCTACGACTAATGAAAAACTGTTTTTT
TRBV21-1	.	TRBJ1-2	few	CASSKETGPDCYTF	TGTGCCAGCAGCAAGGAGACTGGTCCCGACTGCTACACCTTC
TRBV28	TRBD1	TRBJ2-7	.	CASRHTGESEQYF	TGTGCCAGCAGGCACACAGGGGAGAGTGAGCAGTACTTC
TRBV19	TRBD1	TRBJ1-4	.	CASGRDSSNEKLFF	TGTGCATCCGGGAGGGACAGCTCTAATGAAAAACTGTTTTTT
TRBV5-1	TRBD2	TRBJ2-1	.	CASSLMASGRHNEQFF	TGCGCCAGCAGCTTGATGGCTAGCGGGCGTCACAATGAGCAGTTCTTC
TRBV18	.	TRBJ1-1	.	CASSPGSGGRGEAFF	TGTGCCAGCTCACCAGGGTCCGGGGGGCGCGGTGAAGCTTTCTTT
TRBV18	.	TRBJ2-1	.	CASSRPGAPPENEQFF	TGTGCCAGCTCACGACCGGGGGCGCCTCCTGAAAATGAGCAGTTCTTC
TRBV19	.	TRBJ2-7	.	CASSSPPGRGGNEQYF	TGTGCCAGTAGTAGCCCCCCCGGGAGAGGGGGCAACGAGCAGTACTTC
TRBV12-1	.	TRBJ2-1	.	CASRSLAGVYNEQFF	TGTGCCAGCAGGTCCCTCGCGGGTGTCTACAATGAGCAGTTCTTC
TRBV5-1	TRBD2	TRBJ2-1	.	CASSLGLAGSSSYNEQFF	TGCGCCAGCAGCCTGGGACTAGCGGGTTCAAGCTCCTACAATGAGCAGTTCTTC
TRBV6-4	TRBD2	TRBJ2-1	.	CASSPQAGAWNEQFF	TGTGCCAGCAGCCCCCAAGCGGGGGCGTGGAATGAGCAGTTCTTC
TRBV27	.	TRBJ2-3	.	CASSLSGGTDTQYF	TGTGCCAGCAGTTTATCCGGGGGCACAGATACGCAGTATTTT
TRBV7-2	.	TRBJ2-7	.	CASAWTGSSYEQYF	TGTGCCAGCGCTTGGACGGGGAGCTCCTACGAGCAGTACTTC
TRBV5-1	.	TRBJ1-4	.	CASSLGSATNEKLFF	TGCGCCAGCAGCCTGGGATCAGCAACTAATGAAAAACTGTTTTTT
TRBV28	.	TRBJ1-3	.	CASSLPPVSGNTIYF	TGTGCCAGCAGTTTACCGCCAGTCTCTGGAAACACCATATATTTT
TRBV18	TRBD1	TRBJ2-7	.	CASSSGTGAYEQYF	TGTGCCAGCTCGTCAGGGACAGGGGCCTACGAGCAGTACTTC
TRBV28	TRBD1	TRBJ1-6	.	CASFRGGGDSPLHF	TGTGCCAGCTTTCGAGGGGGCGGGGATTCACCCCTCCACTTT
TRBV28	TRBD2	TRBJ2-3	.	CASSFLAGGPEVDTQYF	TGTGCCAGCAGTTTCTTAGCGGGAGGGCCTGAGGTAGATACGCAGTATTTT
TRBV7-9	.	TRBJ2-5	.	CASSLVSRWTGKTQYF	TGTGCCAGCAGCTTAGTCAGTCGATGGACGGGGAAGACCCAGTACTTC
TRBV7-2	.	TRBJ2-1	once	CASSFALALYNEQFF	TGTGCCAGCAGCTTTGCGCTAGCTCTATACAATGAGCAGTTCTTC
TRBV9	.	TRBJ1-2	.	CASSVGAGGYTF	TGTGCCAGCAGCGTTGGGGCTGGAGGCTACACCTTC
TRBV5-1	TRBD1	TRBJ1-1	.	CASSAGQALAEAFF	TGCGCCAGCAGCGCCGGACAGGCCTTGGCTGAAGCTTTCTTT
TRBV6-4	TRBD2	TRBJ2-3	.	CASSEQASGRDTQYF	TGTGCCAGCAGTGAACAAGCTAGCGGGAGAGATACGCAGTATTTT
TRBV24-1	.	TRBJ1-2	.	CATSDTGYQGYTF	TGTGCCACCAGTGATACAGGTTATCAAGGCTACACCTTC
TRBV10-2	.	TRBJ2-2	.	CASSGIGGGELFF	TGCGCCAGCAGTGGAATAGGCGGCGGGGAGCTGTTTTTT